This T cell receptor beta chain stems from a study of blood T cells in healthy people across ages. Together with a sample-barcoded 5' primer, a J-beta primer mix was included in a second PCR lasting roughly 6 to 12 cycles. TCRdb re-called the 5' RACE reads with MiXCR, one entry per CDR3 protein. Among hundreds of thousands of distinct CDR3 sequences, 52% were seen once, and the ten largest hold roughly 14%. This CDR3 spans 15 amino acids. The germline CDR1 and CDR2 sequences are SGHTA and FQGNSA. Trimming removed 4 bases at V and 3 bases at J, with 13 bases between. Sequencing was carried out using blood. This clonotype was sampled from a woman at least 80 years old in good health. The chain has TRBV7-2 and TRBJ1-5; no firm D call. The CDR3 DNA is TGTGCCAGCAGCTACGTGACCGGGGACAATCAGCCCCAGCATTTT. It codes for CASSYVTGDNQPQHF.